The 21 T cell receptor beta chains given below trace back to one sample, sequenced in a study of T cells in Graves' hyperthyroidism and ophthalmopathy. Amplification of TCR beta CDR3 regions was performed using RNA transcripts as template. The HTBI primer set served for first-round RT-PCR of the TCR CDR3. TCRdb reanalysed the multiplex PCR reads using MiXCR and keeps one entry per CDR3 protein. The sample holds roughly 570,000 distinct CDR3 sequences, 40% to 55% seen once. The specimen sequenced was peripheral blood or thyroid tissue (not recorded which). Every receptor here comes from an adult woman with Graves' disease, either hyperthyroidism or ophthalmopathy (not recorded which).

This clonotype was found many times. This chain uses TRBV3-1 with TRBJ2-7; D unclear. CDR3 length: 11 amino acids. In germline, CDR1 is LGHDT, CDR2 YNNKEL (reference sequence). V lost 4 bases and J 6 bases, leaving 7 bases between the germline ends. For the CDR3, the DNA is TGTGCCAGCAGCCGGGTGGGCGAGCAGTACTTC. It encodes CASSRVGEQYF.

About this clonotype itself: Lacking the conserved final phenylalanine or tryptophan, this CDR3 likely reflects a read error. It is unclear where the CDR3 begins or ends on the DNA, so no DNA is shown, and the CDR3 is as TCRdb lists it. The rearrangement links TRBV7-3 to TRBJ1-3. The CDR3 has 10 residues if both end residues are counted. Germline V gene lookup returns CDR1 SGHTA and CDR2 FQGTGA. The CDR3 loop reads CASSLVARGT.

This clonotype was seen ten or more times. The chain uses TRBV6-6 and TRBJ1-3; the D is unclear. The CDR3 totals 15 residues. Germline V gene data show CDR1 as MNHNY and CDR2 as SVGAGI (reference sequence). Trimming removed 2 bases at V and 0 bases at J, with 8 bases between. The CDR3 region is CASSYSVPSGNTIYF. The CDR3 DNA reads as TGTGCCAGCAGTTACAGCGTTCCCTCTGGAAACACCATATATTTT.

This chain joins TRBV19 and TRBJ2-2; D possibly corresponds to TRBD1 (5 bases). CDR1 and CDR2 (germline): LNHDA, SQIVND (reference sequence). This CDR3 spans 13 amino acids. V lost 7 bases and J 7 bases, leaving 13 bases between the germline ends. The CDR3 sequence: CASTPSGFGELFF. DNA for the CDR3: TGTGCCAGTACCCCTTCAGGGTTCGGGGAGCTGTTTTTT.

The chain combines TRBV7-6 with TRBJ1-1; the D is unclear. V was pared by 6 bases and J by 7 bases, with 12 bases between. The CDR3 consists of 12 residues. Germline V gene data show CDR1 as SGHVS and CDR2 as FNYEAQ. CDR3 coding DNA: TGTGCCAGCAGATTAAAGGCCTTTGAAGCTTTCTTT. As protein: CASRLKAFEAFF.

This clonotype has only a few counts. The genes are TRBV18 and TRBJ1-2, with D hard to call. This CDR3 contains 11 residues. Trimming took off 3 bases at V and 8 bases at J, with 7 bases between the two ends. The germline gives CDR1 KGHSH, CDR2 LQKENI. For the CDR3, the DNA is TGTGCCAGCTCACCCCCGGGGGGCTACACCTTC. It codes for CASSPPGGYTF. Filled out from reference TRBV18 and TRBJ1-2, the complete variable domain reads NAGVMQNPRHLVRRRGQEARLRCSPMKGHSHVYWYRQLPEEGLKFMVYLQKENIIDESGMPKERFSAEFPKEGPSILRIQQVVRGDSAAYFCASSPPGGYTFGSGTRLTVV.

The rearrangement links TRBV7-6 to TRBJ2-2; D is perhaps TRBD1 (6 bases). Trimming pared 6 bases from V and 1 base from J, leaving 12 bases between. The CDR3 runs 15 residues. Germline lookup yields CDR1 SGHVS and CDR2 FNYEAQ. The CDR3 region is CASRPTGQNTGELFF. In DNA form, the CDR3 reads TGTGCCAGCAGACCGACAGGTCAGAACACCGGGGAGCTGTTTTTT.

V is TRBV7-3 and J is TRBJ2-3; D gene ambiguous. The V end lost 2 bases, the J end lost 2 bases, and 20 bases lay between the germline ends. The length of the CDR3 is 18 residues. Germline lookup yields CDR1 SGHTA and CDR2 FQGTGA. The CDR3 region has the DNA TGTGCCAGCAGCTTAGGCGGCAGTACACCCTTTGCCACAGATACGCAGTATTTT. It specifies CASSLGGSTPFATDTQYF.

This clonotype showed up many times. The V and J genes are TRBV7-9 and TRBJ2-7; D is unclear. The V end was cut by 0 bases, the J end by 8 bases, with 11 bases between. CDR3 size: 13 residues. CDR1 and CDR2 (germline): SEHNR, FQNEAQ (reference sequence). The CDR3 region has the DNA TGTGCCAGCAGCTTAGCGAACCATCTAAAGCAGTACTTC. Translating it yields CASSLANHLKQYF.

This chain uses TRBV18 with TRBJ1-4; the D gene is possibly TRBD1 (6 bases). The CDR3 runs 16 residues. The germline gives CDR1 KGHSH, CDR2 LQKENI. Between the trimmed V and J ends, which lost 2 bases and 3 bases, there was a span of 13 bases. Here the CDR3 reads CASSPAIQGSNEKLFF. CDR3 nucleotide sequence: TGTGCCAGCTCACCAGCGATACAGGGTTCTAATGAAAAACTGTTTTTT.

The sample holds a few counts of this clonotype. The chain couples TRBV9 to TRBJ1-2, with D perhaps TRBD1 (6 bases). This CDR3 comprises 13 residues. CDR1 SGDLS and CDR2 YYNGEE come from the germline V gene. Trimming stripped 4 bases from V and 8 bases from J, with 15 bases between. CDR3 nucleotide sequence: TGTGCCAGCAGCCTTCGGACAGATGGCGGCTACACCTTC. Amino acids: CASSLRTDGGYTF.

Details on this clonotype: The CDR3 does not close with the conserved phenylalanine or tryptophan, likely indicating a read error. Because the CDR3's place on the DNA is in doubt, the DNA is left out and the CDR3 is given as listed by TCRdb. The chain combines TRBV10-1 with TRBJ1-2; the D segment call TRBD1 is taken from the table without a DNA check. The CDR3 is 9 residues long, counting both termini. Germline V CDR1 and CDR2: WNHNN, SYGVQD (reference sequence). Here the CDR3 reads CASPGDSSG.

The chain recombines TRBV25-1 with TRBJ1-5; TRBD1 might be the D (5 bases). The V end was cut by 4 bases, the J end by 4 bases, with 8 bases between. Germline lookup yields CDR1 MGHDK and CDR2 SYGVNS. This CDR3 contains 13 residues. CDR3 amino acids: CASSAGANQPQHF. CDR3 nucleotides: TGTGCCAGCAGTGCCGGGGCTAATCAGCCCCAGCATTTT.

The chain couples TRBV19 to TRBJ1-5; D is unresolved. The V and J ends lost 5 bases and 4 bases respectively, with 9 bases between them. The germline V gene encodes CDR1 LNHDA and CDR2 SQIVND (reference sequence). There are 13 residues in the CDR3. This CDR3 is CASSLLLNQPQHF. The CDR3 region has the DNA TGTGCCAGTAGTCTCCTCCTGAATCAGCCCCAGCATTTT.

This clonotype was seen more than once but under ten times. This rearrangement joins TRBV18 to TRBJ2-7; TRBD1 aligns across 10 bases. The CDR3 covers 14 residues. Germline CDR1 is KGHSH and CDR2 is LQKENI. V lost 5 bases and J lost 5; bases outside the gene matches: 6. The CDR3 sequence is CASSSDRGINEQYF. CDR3 bases: TGTGCCAGCTCATCGGACAGGGGGATTAACGAGCAGTACTTC.

This clonotype was counted many times. This chain links TRBV28 with TRBJ1-5; 8 positions agree with TRBD1. V lost 5 bases to trimming and J lost 6 bases; unmatched junction nucleotides: 9. Germline V gene lookup returns CDR1 MDHEN and CDR2 SYDVKM. The CDR3 contains 15 residues. CDR3 in DNA: TGTGCCAGCAGTGCCCTGGCAGGGGGCGGTCAGCCCCAGCATTTT. This translates into CASSALAGGGQPQHF.

This chain joins TRBV27 and TRBJ2-7; D uncertain. Trimming removed 5 bases at V and 2 bases at J, with 16 bases between. This CDR3 is built from 15 residues. CDR1 and CDR2 from the germline V gene are MNHEY and SMNVEV (reference sequence). The CDR3 DNA sequence: TGTGCCAGCAGTCAACGGTTGCAGAGAACCTACGAGCAGTACTTC. Its translation: CASSQRLQRTYEQYF.

The rearrangement joins TRBV10-3 to TRBJ1-2, with D tentatively TRBD1 (5 bases). Germline CDR1 is ENHRY and CDR2 is SYGVKD. The CDR3 contains 13 residues. The V and J ends lost 7 bases and 4 bases respectively, with 13 bases between them. CDR3 sequence (DNA): TGTGCCATCATTCGGGGGGACGGCTATGGCTACACCTTC. It is translated as CAIIRGDGYGYTF.

V gene TRBV15 combines with J gene TRBJ2-2, with TRBD2 matching 8 bases. The CDR3 consists of 12 residues. Germline values: CDR1 LNHNV, CDR2 YYDKDF (reference sequence). The ends lost 10 bases at V and 13 bases at J; junction bases unmatched: 11. In DNA form, the CDR3 reads TGTGCCAGCAGTTTAGGCCGGGAGGGGCTGTTTTTT. Translated, it gives CASSLGREGLFF.

DNA of the CDR3: TGCGCCAGCAGCCGCACCGGGACTACTAGTTACGAGCAGTACTTC. Its protein product is CASSRTGTTSYEQYF. This sequence joins TRBV5-1 and TRBJ2-7, with 7 nucleotides matching TRBD2. Germline lookup yields CDR1 SGHRS and CDR2 YFSETQ. The trim removed 4 bases at V and 4 bases at J, leaving 11 bases unmatched. This CDR3 comprises 15 residues.

This clonotype showed up many times. V and J are TRBV29-1 and TRBJ2-5, with D perhaps TRBD1 or TRBD2 (6 bases each). Germline V CDR1 and CDR2: SQVTM, ANQGSEA. Trimming stripped 4 bases from V and 4 bases from J, with 19 bases between. CDR3 length: 15 residues. CDR3: CSVVGFKEGGETQYF. For the CDR3, the DNA is TGCAGCGTTGTGGGCTTTAAGGAGGGGGGAGAGACCCAGTACTTC.